The 3 T cell receptor beta chains listed next were all sequenced from one sample in a study of CD8+CD57+ T cells in acquired aplastic anemia. Genomic DNA, the template, was used for profiling of the TCR beta VDJ and CDR3. TCRdb redid the calling of the reads with MiXCR, one entry per CDR3 protein. The profile shows some 410,000 distinct CDR3 sequences, about two thirds of them singletons. Sequencing used sorted CD4+, CD8+, or CD8+CD57+ T cells (not recorded which) from PBMCs. The receptors here all came from a human donor in good health, serving as a control.

Note on this clonotype: The conserved phenylalanine or tryptophan is not found at the CDR3 terminus, so this likely reflects a read error. This chain uses TRBV4-3 with TRBJ2-3; 7 bases match TRBD1. Germline CDR1 and CDR2: LGHNA and YSLEER. V trimming: 6 bases; J trimming: 6 bases; junction bases outside the gene matches: 18. The CDR3 is 17 amino acids. This chain's CDR3 is CASSTQPLTGILDTQYL. The CDR3 region has the DNA TGCGCCAGCAGTACCCAGCCATTGACAGGGATTCTTGATACGCAGTATCTT.

The chain couples TRBV20-1 to TRBJ1-1; the D is unclear. Germline loops: CDR1 DFQATT, CDR2 SNEGSKA (reference sequence). The CDR3 is made up of 13 amino acids. V lost 6 bases and J 2 bases, leaving 13 bases between the germline ends. The CDR3 nucleotides are TGCAGTGCCACGGACGGAACCAACACTGAAGCTTTCTTT. Its protein is CSATDGTNTEAFF.

This clonotype was counted only a few times. A much larger clone sits a single nucleotide away, making a read error possible. The chain links TRBV7-2 to TRBJ2-2; D possibly corresponds to TRBD1 (8 bases). The CDR3 runs to 15 residues. Germline CDR1 SGHTA, CDR2 FQGNSA. Here the CDR3 reads CASSPTWTGRGGLFF. In nucleotides, the CDR3 is TGTGCCAGCAGCCCGACCTGGACAGGGCGCGGGGGGCTGTTTTTT.